This section outlines one TCR beta chain sequence together with its context. The sample belongs to a study of Ad26.COV2.S vaccination and SARS-CoV-2 variants. The treatment was: around 19 received Ad26.COV2.S at low or high dose, single or two shots; about 5 received placebo; per-sample allocation not given. Day 63 following the first vaccine or placebo injection was when the samples were taken. Germline trimming cut 4 bases from V and 6 bases from J; bases unmatched to any gene: 5. This CDR3 is 16 amino acids long. Looked up from germline, CDR1 is LNHDA and CDR2 is SQIVND (reference sequence). Clones were read by immunoSEQ multiplex PCR, and TCRdb kept only the in-frame ones, dropping some. The sample has about 350,000 clones; 70% to 90% are singletons.

This sequence joins TRBV19 and TRBJ2-3, with TRBD2 identical over 15 bases. The receptor was isolated from a person between 18 and 59 years old who received the Ad26.COV2.S COVID-19 vaccine or a placebo. The input for sequencing was peripheral blood, taken in a trial of Ad26.COV2.S vaccine versus placebo. The CDR3 sequence: CASSSGLAGGWDTQYF. The CDR3 coding sequence is TGTGCCAGTAGTAGCGGACTAGCGGGGGGGTGGGATACGCAGTATTTT.